This T cell receptor (beta chain) came from a study of PD-1 blockade in classical Hodgkin lymphoma. Study outcomes and limitations: Reported findings placed baseline TCR diversity lower in newly diagnosed patients (compared with healthy donors). The drivers behind the repertoire differences, possibly disease activity or prior therapy, remain undefined. The study found that TCR diversity rose significantly by C4D1 in CD4+ but not CD8+ cells. The baseline diversity of complete responders showed similarity to that of newly diagnosed patients.

Regarding this clone: Its cognate antigen is unknown. Other DNA sequences in the sample encode the same CDR3.

The germline V gene has CDR1 MNHNS and CDR2 SASEGT. The V and J ends lost 7 bases and 1 base respectively, with 11 bases between them. This CDR3 comprises 14 residues. Every patient experienced relapse after autologous stem cell transplantation, and brentuximab vedotin exposure varied. Sequenced by immunoSEQ multiplex PCR; TCRdb stores in-frame clones only, minus some. The sample carries tens of thousands of clones, more than 60% recorded once. The J gene is TRBJ1-5, the V gene TRBV6-1; TRBD1 might be the D (6 bases). The receptor was derived from a human donor with classical Hodgkin lymphoma. The starting material was peripheral blood mononuclear cells (PBMCs), obtained before the second cycle of nivolumab. CDR3 DNA sequence: TGTGCCAGCAACCCTACAGGGAGCAATCAGCCCCAGCATTTT. This translates into CASNPTGSNQPQHF.